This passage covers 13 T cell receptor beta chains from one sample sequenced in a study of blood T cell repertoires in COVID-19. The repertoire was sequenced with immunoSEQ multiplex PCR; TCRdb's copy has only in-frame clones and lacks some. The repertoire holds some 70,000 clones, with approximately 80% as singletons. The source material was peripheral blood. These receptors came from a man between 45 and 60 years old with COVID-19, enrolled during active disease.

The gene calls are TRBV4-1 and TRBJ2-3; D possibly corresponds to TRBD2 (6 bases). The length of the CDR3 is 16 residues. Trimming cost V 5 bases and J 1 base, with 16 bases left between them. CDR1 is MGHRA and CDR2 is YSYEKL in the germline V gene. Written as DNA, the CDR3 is TGCGCCAGCAGCACCCACCCGCGGGACCGCACAGATACGCAGTATTTT. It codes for CASSTHPRDRTDTQYF.

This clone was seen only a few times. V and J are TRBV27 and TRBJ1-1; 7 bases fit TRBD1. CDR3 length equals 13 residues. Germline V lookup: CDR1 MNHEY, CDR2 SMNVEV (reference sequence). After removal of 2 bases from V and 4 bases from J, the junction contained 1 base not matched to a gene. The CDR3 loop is CASSLDRATEAFF. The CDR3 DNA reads TGTGCCAGCAGTTTAGACAGGGCCACTGAAGCTTTCTTT.

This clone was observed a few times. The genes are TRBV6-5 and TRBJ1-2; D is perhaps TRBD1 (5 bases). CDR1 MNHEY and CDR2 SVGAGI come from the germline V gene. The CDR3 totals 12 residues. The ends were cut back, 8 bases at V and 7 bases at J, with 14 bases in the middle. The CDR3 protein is CASRGGTFGYTF. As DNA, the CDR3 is TGTGCCAGCCGGGGAGGGACTTTTGGCTACACCTTC.

In nucleotides, the CDR3 is TGTGCCAGCTCTCCGACAGGGGTTGCGGACACTGAAGCTTTCTTT. The encoded protein is CASSPTGVADTEAFF. V gene TRBV18 combines with J gene TRBJ1-1, with 8 positions matching TRBD1. CDR1 is KGHSH and CDR2 is LQKENI in the germline V gene. The V gene end was trimmed by 6 bases and the J gene end by 3 bases; junction bases not matched to a gene: 9. The CDR3 runs to 15 residues.

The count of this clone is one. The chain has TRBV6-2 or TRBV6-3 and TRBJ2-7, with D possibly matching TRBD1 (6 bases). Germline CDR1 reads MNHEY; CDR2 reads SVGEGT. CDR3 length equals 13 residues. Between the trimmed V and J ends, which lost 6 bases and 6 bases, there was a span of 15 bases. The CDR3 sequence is CASSPNNRAEQYF. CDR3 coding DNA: TGTGCCAGCAGCCCTAATAACAGGGCCGAGCAGTACTTC.

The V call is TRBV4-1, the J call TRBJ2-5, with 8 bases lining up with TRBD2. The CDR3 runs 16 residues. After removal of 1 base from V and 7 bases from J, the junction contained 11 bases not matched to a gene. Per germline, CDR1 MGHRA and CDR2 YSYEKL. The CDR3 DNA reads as TGCGCCAGCAGCCAAGCGGGAGGGGCTGGGGGGTGGACCCAGTACTTC. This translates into CASSQAGGAGGWTQYF.

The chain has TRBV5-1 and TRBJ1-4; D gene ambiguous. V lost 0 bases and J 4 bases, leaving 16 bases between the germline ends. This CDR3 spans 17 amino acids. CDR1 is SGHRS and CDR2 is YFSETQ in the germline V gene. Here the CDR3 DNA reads TGCGCCAGCAGCTTGGTCGGTTTGGGCAAGAGTAATGAAAAACTGTTTTTT. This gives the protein CASSLVGLGKSNEKLFF.

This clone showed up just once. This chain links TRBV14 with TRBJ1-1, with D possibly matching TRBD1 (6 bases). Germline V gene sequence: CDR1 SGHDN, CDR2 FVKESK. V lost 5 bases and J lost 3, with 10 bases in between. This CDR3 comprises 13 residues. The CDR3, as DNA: TGTGCCAGCAGCGTACAGGGTGACACTGAAGCTTTCTTT. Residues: CASSVQGDTEAFF. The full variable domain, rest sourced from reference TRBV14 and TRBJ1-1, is EAGVTQFPSHSVIEKGQTVTLRCDPISGHDNLYWYRRVMGKEIKFLLHFVKESKQDESGMPNNRFLAERTGGTYSTLKVQPAELEDSGVYFCASSVQGDTEAFFGQGTRLTVV.

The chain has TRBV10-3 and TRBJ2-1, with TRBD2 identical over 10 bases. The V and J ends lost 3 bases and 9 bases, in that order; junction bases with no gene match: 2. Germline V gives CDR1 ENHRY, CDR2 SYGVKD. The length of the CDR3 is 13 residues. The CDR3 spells CAISDTSGVEQFF. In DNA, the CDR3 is TGTGCCATCAGTGATACTAGCGGGGTTGAGCAGTTCTTC.

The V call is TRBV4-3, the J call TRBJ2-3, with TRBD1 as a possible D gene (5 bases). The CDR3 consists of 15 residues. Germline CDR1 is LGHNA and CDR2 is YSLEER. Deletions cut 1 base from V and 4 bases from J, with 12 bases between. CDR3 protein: CASSQGGRVADTQYF. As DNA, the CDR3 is TGCGCCAGCAGCCAAGGAGGCAGGGTGGCAGATACGCAGTATTTT.

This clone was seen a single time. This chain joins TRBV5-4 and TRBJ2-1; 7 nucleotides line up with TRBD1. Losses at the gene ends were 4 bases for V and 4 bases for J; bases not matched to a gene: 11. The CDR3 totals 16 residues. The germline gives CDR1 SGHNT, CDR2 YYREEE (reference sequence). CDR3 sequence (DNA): TGTGCCAGCAGCAGATGGGTCGAACAGGGGTACAATGAGCAGTTCTTC. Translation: CASSRWVEQGYNEQFF.

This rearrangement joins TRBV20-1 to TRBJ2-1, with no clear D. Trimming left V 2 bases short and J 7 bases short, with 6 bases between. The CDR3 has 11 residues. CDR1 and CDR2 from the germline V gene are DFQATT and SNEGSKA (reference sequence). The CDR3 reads CSARNANEQFF. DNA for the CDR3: TGCAGTGCTAGAAACGCGAATGAGCAGTTCTTC.

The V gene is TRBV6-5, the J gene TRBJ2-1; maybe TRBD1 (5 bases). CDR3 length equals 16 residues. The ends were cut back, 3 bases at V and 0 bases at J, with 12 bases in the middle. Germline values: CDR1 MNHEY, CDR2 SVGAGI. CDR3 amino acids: CASSYGAHSSYNEQFF. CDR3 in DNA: TGTGCCAGCAGTTATGGGGCGCATAGCTCCTACAATGAGCAGTTCTTC.